This TCR beta chain was sequenced for a study of beta chain features in type 1 diabetes. Overall study findings and caveats: Cells that show high TCR expression could be over-represented by cDNA sequencing. Significant though moderate, a shortening of TCRB CDR3s appeared in all four CD4+ subsets of Type 1 diabetes patients.

Reverse transcribing all isolated RNA meant expressed TCRB transcripts were sequenced. Here immunoSEQ multiplex PCR was the method, and the copy in TCRdb shows in-frame clones only, minus some. The sample contains 330,000 or so clones, around an eighth of which appear only once. Stem cell-like memory, regulatory, central memory and naive CD4+ cells were sorted via CD45RO/CCR7/CD25/CD127/CD95/CD27. Turning to this clone: Its antigen is not known.

Germline lookup yields CDR1 SGHRS and CDR2 YFSETQ. The germline V and J ends were trimmed by 4 bases and 5 bases, with 16 bases remaining between them. This CDR3 is 15 amino acids long. The chain recombines TRBV5-1 with TRBJ2-1; the D gene is possibly TRBD2 (7 bases). The source is a woman between 18 and 29 years old with type 1 diabetes. Sequencing was done on a sample of naive CD4+ T cells from blood. The CDR3 sequence: CASSPLEGGNNEQFF. CDR3 coding DNA: TGCGCCAGCAGCCCACTGGAGGGGGGGAACAATGAGCAGTTCTTC.